Sequencing of this T cell receptor beta chain was carried out in a study of cytotoxic CD8 clonotypes in ibrutinib-treated CLL. General study findings and limits: Clonality went higher at ibrutinib response and then dropped back toward baseline at progression.

CDR1 and CDR2 from the germline V gene are SGHAT and FQNNGV. The CDR3 length is 11 residues. Trimming pared 5 bases from V and 3 bases from J, leaving 4 bases between. Comment on this clone: As yet, its antigen is unknown.

Profiling relied on immunoSEQ multiplex PCR, and the TCRdb table lists in-frame clones only, not all of them. The sample records 250,000 to 350,000 clones, 60% to 80% being singletons. The specimen was PBMCs, collected at disease progression, from a patient treated with ibrutinib. This chain uses TRBV11-2 with TRBJ1-1, with unresolved D. The TCR originated in a human donor with chronic lymphocytic leukemia. The CDR3 sequence is CASSVYTEAFF. DNA for the CDR3: TGTGCCAGCAGCGTGTACACTGAAGCTTTCTTT.